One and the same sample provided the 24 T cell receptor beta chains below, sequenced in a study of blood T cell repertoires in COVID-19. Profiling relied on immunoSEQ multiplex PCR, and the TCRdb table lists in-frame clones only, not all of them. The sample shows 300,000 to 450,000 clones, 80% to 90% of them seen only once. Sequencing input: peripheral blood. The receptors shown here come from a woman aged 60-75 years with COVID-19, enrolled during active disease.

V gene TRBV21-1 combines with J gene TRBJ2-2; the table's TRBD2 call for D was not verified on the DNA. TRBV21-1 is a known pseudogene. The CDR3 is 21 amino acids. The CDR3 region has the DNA TGTGCCAGCAGCAAAGCGCTACTAGCGAAGGGGAAGGGAGCGAGCACCGGGGAGCTGTTTTTT. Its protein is CASSKALLAKGKGASTGELFF.

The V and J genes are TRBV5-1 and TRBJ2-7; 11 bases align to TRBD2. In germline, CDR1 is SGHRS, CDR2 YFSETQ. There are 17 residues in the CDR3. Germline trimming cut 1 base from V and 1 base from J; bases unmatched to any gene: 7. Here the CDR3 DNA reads TGCGCCAGCAGCTTGCGCCCTCCTAGCGGGGGGTCCTACGAGCAGTACTTC. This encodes CASSLRPPSGGSYEQYF.

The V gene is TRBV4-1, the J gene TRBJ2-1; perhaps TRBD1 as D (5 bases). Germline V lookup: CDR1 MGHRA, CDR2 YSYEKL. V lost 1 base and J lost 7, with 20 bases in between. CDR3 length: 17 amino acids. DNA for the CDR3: TGCGCCAGCAGCCAAGTGAGTCTTTTTGCCAGGGAAAATGAGCAGTTCTTC. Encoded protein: CASSQVSLFARENEQFF.

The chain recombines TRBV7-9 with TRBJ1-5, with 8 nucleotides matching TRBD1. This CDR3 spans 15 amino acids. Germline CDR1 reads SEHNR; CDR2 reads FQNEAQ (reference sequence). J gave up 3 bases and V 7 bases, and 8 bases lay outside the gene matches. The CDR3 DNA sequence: TGTGCCAGCAACAGGGGGGACCGAGACAATCAGCCCCAGCATTTT. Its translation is CASNRGDRDNQPQHF.

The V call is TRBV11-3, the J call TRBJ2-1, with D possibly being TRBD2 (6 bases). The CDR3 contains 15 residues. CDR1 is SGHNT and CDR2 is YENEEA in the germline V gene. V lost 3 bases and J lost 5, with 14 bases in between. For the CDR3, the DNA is TGTGCCAGCAGCTTTGAGGCAGGGAGGAACAATGAGCAGTTCTTC. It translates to CASSFEAGRNNEQFF.

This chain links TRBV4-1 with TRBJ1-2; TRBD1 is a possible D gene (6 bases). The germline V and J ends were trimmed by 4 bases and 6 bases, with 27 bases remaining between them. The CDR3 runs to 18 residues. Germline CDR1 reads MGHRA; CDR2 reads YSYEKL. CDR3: CASSRLGTGTQGFNGYTF. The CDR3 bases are TGCGCCAGCAGCCGCTTGGGTACAGGGACCCAAGGGTTTAATGGCTACACCTTC.

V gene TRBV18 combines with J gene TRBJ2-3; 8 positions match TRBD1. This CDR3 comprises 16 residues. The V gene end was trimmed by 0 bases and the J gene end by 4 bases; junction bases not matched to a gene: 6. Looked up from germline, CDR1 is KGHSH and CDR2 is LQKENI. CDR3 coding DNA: TGTGCCAGCTCACCACCGGCAGGGGGCGCTTCAGATACGCAGTATTTT. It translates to CASSPPAGGASDTQYF.

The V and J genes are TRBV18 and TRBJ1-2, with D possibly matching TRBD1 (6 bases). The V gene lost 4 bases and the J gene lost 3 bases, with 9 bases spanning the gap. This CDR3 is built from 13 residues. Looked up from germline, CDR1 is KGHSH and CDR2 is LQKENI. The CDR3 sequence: CASSHDRYYGYTF. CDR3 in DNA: TGTGCCAGCTCACATGACAGGTACTATGGCTACACCTTC.

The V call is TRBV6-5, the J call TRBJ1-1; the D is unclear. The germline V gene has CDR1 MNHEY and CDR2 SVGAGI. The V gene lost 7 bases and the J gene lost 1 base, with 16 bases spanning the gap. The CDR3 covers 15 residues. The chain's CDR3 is CASTKSRRGNTEAFF. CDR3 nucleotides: TGTGCCAGCACCAAAAGCCGGCGGGGGAACACTGAAGCTTTCTTT.

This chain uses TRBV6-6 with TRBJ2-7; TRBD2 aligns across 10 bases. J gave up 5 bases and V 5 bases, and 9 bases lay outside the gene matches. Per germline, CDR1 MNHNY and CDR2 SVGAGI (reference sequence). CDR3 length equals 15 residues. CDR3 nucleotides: TGTGCCAGCAGTCCCCAGCGGGGGGGCAACCACGAGCAGTACTTC. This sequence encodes CASSPQRGGNHEQYF.

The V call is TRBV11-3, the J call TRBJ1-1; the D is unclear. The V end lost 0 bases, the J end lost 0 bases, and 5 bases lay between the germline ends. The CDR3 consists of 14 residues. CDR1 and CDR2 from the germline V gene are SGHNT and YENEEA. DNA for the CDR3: TGTGCCAGCAGCTTAGACGGAGTGAACACTGAAGCTTTCTTT. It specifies CASSLDGVNTEAFF.

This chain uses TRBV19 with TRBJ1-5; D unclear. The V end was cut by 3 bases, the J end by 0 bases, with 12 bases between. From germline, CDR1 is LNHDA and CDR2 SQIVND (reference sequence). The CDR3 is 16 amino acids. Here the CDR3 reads CASSMVSGNSNQPQHF. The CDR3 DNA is TGTGCCAGTAGTATGGTTTCAGGAAATAGCAATCAGCCCCAGCATTTT.

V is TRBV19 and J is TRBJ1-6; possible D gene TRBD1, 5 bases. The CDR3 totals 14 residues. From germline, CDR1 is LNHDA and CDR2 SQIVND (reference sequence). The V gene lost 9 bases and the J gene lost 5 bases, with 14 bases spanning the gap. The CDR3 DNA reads TGTGCCAGCAGACCCAGGGATAATAATTCACCCCTCCACTTT. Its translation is CASRPRDNNSPLHF.

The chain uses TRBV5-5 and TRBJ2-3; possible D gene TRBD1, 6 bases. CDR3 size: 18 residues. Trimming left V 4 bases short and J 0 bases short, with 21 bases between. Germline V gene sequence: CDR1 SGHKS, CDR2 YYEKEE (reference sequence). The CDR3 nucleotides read TGTGCCAGCAGCCCTGAGGACAGAGGTAGGAGAAGCACAGATACGCAGTATTTT. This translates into CASSPEDRGRRSTDTQYF.

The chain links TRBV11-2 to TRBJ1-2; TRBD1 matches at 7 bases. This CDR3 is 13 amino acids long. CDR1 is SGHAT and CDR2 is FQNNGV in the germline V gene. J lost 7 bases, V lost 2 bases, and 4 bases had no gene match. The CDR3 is CASSLNQGGGYTF. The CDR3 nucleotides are TGTGCCAGCAGCTTAAACCAGGGGGGTGGCTACACCTTC.

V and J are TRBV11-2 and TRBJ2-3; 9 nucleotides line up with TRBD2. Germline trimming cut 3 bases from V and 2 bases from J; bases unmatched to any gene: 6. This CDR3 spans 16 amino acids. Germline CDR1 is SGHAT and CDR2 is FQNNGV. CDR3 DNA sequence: TGTGCCAGCAGCTTTGGAGCGGGGGGCTTCACAGATACGCAGTATTTT. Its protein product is CASSFGAGGFTDTQYF.

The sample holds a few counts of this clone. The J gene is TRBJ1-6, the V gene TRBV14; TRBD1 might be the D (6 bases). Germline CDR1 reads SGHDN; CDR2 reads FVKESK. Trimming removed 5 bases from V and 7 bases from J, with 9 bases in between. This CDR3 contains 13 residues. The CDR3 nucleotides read TGTGCCAGCAGCTCTAGGGGGAATTCACCCCTCCACTTT. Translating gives CASSSRGNSPLHF.

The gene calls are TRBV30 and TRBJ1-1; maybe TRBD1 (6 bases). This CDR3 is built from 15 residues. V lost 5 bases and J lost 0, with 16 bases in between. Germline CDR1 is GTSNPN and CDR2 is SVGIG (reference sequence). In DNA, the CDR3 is TGTGCCTGGTCCCTAGGGGGATACATGAACACTGAAGCTTTCTTT. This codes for CAWSLGGYMNTEAFF.

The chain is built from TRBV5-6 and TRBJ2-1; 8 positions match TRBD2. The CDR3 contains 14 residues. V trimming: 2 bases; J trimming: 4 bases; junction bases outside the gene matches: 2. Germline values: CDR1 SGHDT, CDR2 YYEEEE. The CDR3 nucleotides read TGTGCCAGCAGCTTCCTAGCGGGTTACAATGAGCAGTTCTTC. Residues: CASSFLAGYNEQFF.

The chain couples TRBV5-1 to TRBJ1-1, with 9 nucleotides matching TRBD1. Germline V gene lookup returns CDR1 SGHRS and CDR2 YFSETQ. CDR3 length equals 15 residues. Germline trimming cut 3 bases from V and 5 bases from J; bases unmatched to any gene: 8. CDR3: CASSSTTGGGTEAFF. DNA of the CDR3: TGCGCCAGCAGCTCGACTACAGGGGGCGGGACTGAAGCTTTCTTT.

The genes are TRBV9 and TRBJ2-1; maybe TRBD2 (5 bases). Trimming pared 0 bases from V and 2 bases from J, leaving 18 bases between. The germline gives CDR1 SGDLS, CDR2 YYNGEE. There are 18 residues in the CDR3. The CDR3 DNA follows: TGTGCCAGCAGCGTAGATGCTAGCTCAAATGGCGCCTACAATGAGCAGTTCTTC. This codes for CASSVDASSNGAYNEQFF.

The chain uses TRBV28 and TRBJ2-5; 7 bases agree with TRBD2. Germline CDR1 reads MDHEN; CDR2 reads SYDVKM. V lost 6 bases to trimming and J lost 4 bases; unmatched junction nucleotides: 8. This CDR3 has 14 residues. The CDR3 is CASRTSGVRETQYF. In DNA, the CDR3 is TGTGCCAGCAGAACCAGCGGGGTTCGAGAGACCCAGTACTTC.

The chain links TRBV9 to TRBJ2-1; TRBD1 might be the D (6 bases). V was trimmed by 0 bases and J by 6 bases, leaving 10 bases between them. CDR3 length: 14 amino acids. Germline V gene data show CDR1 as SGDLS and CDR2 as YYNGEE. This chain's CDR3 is CASSVGAGANEQFF. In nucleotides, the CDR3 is TGTGCCAGCAGCGTAGGGGCAGGGGCCAATGAGCAGTTCTTC.

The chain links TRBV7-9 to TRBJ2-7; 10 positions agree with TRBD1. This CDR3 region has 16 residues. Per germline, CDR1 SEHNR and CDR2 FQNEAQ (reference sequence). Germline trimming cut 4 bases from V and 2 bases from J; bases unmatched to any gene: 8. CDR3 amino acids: CASSSTGTGDPYEQYF. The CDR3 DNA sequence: TGTGCCAGCAGCTCGACCGGGACAGGGGACCCCTACGAGCAGTACTTC.